The sequence of this T cell receptor (beta chain) was determined in a study of T cell changes during pregnancy in multiple sclerosis. The table came from immunoSEQ multiplex PCR; TCRdb's copy has only in-frame clones and leaves some out. The table has 45,000 or so clones, about 90% seen once. This CDR3 is built from 14 residues. Germline V gives CDR1 MNHNS, CDR2 SASEGT. Trimming cost V 8 bases and J 1 base, with 14 bases left between them. This receptor was obtained from a female donor with multiple sclerosis, enrolled in a pregnancy study. The material was peripheral blood, obtained in the first trimester of pregnancy. The chain recombines TRBV6-1 with TRBJ1-1; D is possibly TRBD1 (5 bases). The CDR3 nucleotides read TGTGCCAGCGGGCCAGGGTGGGGGAACACTGAAGCTTTCTTT. Protein product: CASGPGWGNTEAFF.